This TCR beta chain was recovered during a study of blood T cell repertoires in COVID-19. In the study overall: The study drew acute and convalescent COVID-19 samples from the United States, Italy and Spain. Sources were T cells, B-cell-depleted T cells, or PBMCs; the material itself was cDNA or gDNA.

Authors' data handling: Reference gene primer amplification gave nucleated cell count estimates. Here immunoSEQ multiplex PCR was the method, and the copy in TCRdb shows in-frame clones only, minus some. V and J calls and clone size are as listed in that table; D and trimming were resolved from the DNA. The table lists about 69,000 clones, just under 80% of them singletons, with over 45% in the top ten. Per the germline V gene, CDR1 is LNHDA and CDR2 is SQIVND (reference sequence). The CDR3 loop spans 13 amino acids. V lost 11 bases, J lost 5 bases, and 16 bases lay in between. The sequenced material came from peripheral blood. The TCR originated in a human donor in a cohort sampled during active COVID-19. The chain joins TRBV19 to TRBJ1-5, with D perhaps matching TRBD1 (5 bases). The CDR3 loop reads CASRTRPDQPQHF. The CDR3, as DNA: TGTGCCTCGAGGACAAGGCCTGATCAGCCCCAGCATTTT.